This T cell receptor (beta chain) was captured in a study of blood T cell repertoires in COVID-19. Across the study: Samples came from the United States, Italy and Spain, spanning acute and convalescent COVID-19.

Assay: immunoSEQ multiplex PCR; the TCRdb copy retains only in-frame clones and omits some. The data show approximately 180,000 clones, 89% seen once. Allocation to cohorts depended on clinical history reported by the participants. CDR1 and CDR2 from the germline V gene are LNHDA and SQIVND (reference sequence). V was shortened by 7 bases and J by 2 bases, with 3 bases between the two germline ends. The CDR3 has 11 residues. The rearrangement links TRBV19 to TRBJ1-3; D remains ambiguous. The clonotype originates from a woman aged 40 to 55 with acute COVID-19. The sequenced material came from PBMCs or T cells enriched from blood (not recorded which). CDR3 sequence: CASNTGNTIYF. For the CDR3, the DNA is TGTGCCAGTAACACTGGAAACACCATATATTTT.